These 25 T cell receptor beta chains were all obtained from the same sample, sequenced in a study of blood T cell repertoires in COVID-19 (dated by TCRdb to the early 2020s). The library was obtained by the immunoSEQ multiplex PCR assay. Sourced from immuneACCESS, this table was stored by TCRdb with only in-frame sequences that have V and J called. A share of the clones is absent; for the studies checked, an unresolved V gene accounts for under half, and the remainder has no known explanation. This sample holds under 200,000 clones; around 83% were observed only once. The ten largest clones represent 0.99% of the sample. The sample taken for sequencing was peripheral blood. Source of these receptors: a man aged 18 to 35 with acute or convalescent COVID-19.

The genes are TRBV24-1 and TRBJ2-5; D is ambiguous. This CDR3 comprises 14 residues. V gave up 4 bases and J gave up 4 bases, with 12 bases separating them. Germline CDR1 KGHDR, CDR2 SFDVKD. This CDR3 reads CATSDLDQIETQYF. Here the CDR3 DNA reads TGTGCCACCAGTGACCTAGACCAGATAGAGACCCAGTACTTC.

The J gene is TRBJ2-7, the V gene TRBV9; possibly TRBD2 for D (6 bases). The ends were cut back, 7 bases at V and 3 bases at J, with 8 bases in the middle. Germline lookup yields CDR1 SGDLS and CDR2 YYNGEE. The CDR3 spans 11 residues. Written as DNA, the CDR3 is TGTGCCAGCGGGGACTTCTACGAGCAGTACTTC. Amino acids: CASGDFYEQYF. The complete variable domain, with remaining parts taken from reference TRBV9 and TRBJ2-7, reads DSGVTQTPKHLITATGQRVTLRCSPRSGDLSVYWYQQSLDQGLQFLIQYYNGEERAKGNILERFSAQQFPDLHSELNLSSLELGDSALYFCASGDFYEQYFGPGTRLTVT.

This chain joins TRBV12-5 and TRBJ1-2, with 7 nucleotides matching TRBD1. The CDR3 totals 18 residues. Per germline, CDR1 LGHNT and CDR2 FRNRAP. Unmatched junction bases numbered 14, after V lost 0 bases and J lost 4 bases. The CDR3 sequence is CASGLVLTGAGFGYGYTF. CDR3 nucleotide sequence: TGTGCTAGTGGTTTGGTACTCACAGGGGCAGGGTTTGGCTATGGCTACACCTTC.

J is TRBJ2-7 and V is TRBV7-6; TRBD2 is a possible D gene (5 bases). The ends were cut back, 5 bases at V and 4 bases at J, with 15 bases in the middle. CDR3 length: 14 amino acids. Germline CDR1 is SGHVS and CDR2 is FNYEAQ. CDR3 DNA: TGTGCCAGCAGCGACCGGGAACAACTATACGAGCAGTACTTC. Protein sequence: CASSDREQLYEQYF.

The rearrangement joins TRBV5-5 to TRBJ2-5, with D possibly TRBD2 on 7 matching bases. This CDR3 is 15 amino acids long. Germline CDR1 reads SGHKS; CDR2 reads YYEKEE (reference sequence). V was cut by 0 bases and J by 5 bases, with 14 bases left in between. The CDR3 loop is CASSLVGGRGETQYF. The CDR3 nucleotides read TGTGCCAGCAGCTTGGTCGGGGGGCGAGGTGAGACCCAGTACTTC.

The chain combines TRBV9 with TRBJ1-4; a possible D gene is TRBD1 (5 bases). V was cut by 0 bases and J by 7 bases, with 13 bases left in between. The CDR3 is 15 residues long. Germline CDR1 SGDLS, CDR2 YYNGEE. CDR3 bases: TGTGCCAGCAGCGTAGCGGCAGGGAAAGGTGAAAAACTGTTTTTT. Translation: CASSVAAGKGEKLFF.

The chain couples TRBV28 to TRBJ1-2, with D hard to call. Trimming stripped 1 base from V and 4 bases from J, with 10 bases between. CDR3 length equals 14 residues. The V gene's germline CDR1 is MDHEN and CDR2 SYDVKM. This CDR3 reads CASSLSNSIYGYTF. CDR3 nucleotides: TGTGCCAGCAGTTTATCCAACAGTATCTATGGCTACACCTTC.

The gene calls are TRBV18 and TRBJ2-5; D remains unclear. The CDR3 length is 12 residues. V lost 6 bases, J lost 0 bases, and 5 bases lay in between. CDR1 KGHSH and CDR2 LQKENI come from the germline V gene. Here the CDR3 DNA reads TGTGCCAGCTCCCTTTACCAAGAGACCCAGTACTTC. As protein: CASSLYQETQYF.

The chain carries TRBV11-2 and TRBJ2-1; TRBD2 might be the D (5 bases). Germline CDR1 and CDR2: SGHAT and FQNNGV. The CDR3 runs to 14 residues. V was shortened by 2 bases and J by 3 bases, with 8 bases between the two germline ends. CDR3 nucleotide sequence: TGTGCCAGCAGCTTAACTAGTATCTACAATGAGCAGTTCTTC. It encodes CASSLTSIYNEQFF.

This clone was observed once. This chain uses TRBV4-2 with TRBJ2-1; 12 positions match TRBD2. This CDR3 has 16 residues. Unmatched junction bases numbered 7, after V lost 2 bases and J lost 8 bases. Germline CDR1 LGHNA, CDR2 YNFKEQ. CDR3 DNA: TGTGCCAGCAGCCAAATCGCTAGCGGGGGGGCGCATGAGCAGTTCTTC. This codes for CASSQIASGGAHEQFF.

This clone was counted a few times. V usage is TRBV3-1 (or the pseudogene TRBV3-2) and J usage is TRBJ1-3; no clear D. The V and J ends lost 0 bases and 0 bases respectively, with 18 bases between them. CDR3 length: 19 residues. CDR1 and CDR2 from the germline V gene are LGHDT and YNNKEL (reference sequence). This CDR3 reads CASSQDVQVKIVSGNTIYF. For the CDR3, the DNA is TGTGCCAGCAGCCAAGATGTCCAGGTCAAGATCGTCTCTGGAAACACCATATATTTT.

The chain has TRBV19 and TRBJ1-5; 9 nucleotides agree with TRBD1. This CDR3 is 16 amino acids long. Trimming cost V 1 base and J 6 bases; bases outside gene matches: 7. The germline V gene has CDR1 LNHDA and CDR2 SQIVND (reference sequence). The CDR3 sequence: CASSIGGTGLGQPQHF. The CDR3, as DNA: TGTGCCAGTAGTATAGGGGGGACAGGGCTTGGTCAGCCCCAGCATTTT.

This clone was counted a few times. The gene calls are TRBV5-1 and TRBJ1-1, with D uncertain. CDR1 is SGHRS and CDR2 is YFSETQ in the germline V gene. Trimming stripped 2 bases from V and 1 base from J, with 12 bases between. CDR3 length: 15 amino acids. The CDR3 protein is CASSFTTTTNTEAFF. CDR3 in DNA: TGCGCCAGCAGCTTCACGACAACCACGAACACTGAAGCTTTCTTT. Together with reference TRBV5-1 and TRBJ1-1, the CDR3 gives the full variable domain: KAGVTQTPRYLIKTRGQQVTLSCSPISGHRSVSWYQQTPGQGLQFLFEYFSETQRNKGNFPGRFSGRQFSNSRSEMNVSTLELGDSALYLCASSFTTTTNTEAFFGQGTRLTVV.

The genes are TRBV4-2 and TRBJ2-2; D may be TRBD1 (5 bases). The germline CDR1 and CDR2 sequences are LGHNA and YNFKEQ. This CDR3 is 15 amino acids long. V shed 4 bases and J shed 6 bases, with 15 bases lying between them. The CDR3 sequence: CASSPSQGPPGELFF. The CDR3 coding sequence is TGTGCCAGCAGCCCGTCTCAGGGCCCCCCCGGGGAGCTGTTTTTT.

The CDR3 loop reads CASSLAQGGRYGYTF. The CDR3 coding sequence is TGCGCCAGCAGCTTGGCCCAGGGGGGAAGGTATGGCTACACCTTC. The J gene is TRBJ1-2, the V gene TRBV5-1, with 7 bases matching TRBD1. J lost 5 bases, V lost 0 bases, and 7 bases had no gene match. CDR3 size: 15 residues. From germline, CDR1 is SGHRS and CDR2 YFSETQ.

Here the CDR3 reads CASSLGGENEKLFF. CDR3 bases: TGTGCCAGCAGCCTCGGTGGAGAGAATGAAAAACTGTTTTTT. V usage is TRBV11-1 and J usage is TRBJ1-4; D ambiguous. The CDR3 consists of 14 residues. V was pared by 5 bases and J by 5 bases, with 12 bases between. Germline V CDR1 and CDR2: SGHAT, FQDESV (reference sequence).

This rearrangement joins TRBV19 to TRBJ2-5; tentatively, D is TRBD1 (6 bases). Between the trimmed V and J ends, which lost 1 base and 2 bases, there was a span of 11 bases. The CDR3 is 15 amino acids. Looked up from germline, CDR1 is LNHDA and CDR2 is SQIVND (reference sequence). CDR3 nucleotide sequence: TGTGCCAGTAGTATAGTCGGGACACTACAAGAGACCCAGTACTTC. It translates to CASSIVGTLQETQYF.

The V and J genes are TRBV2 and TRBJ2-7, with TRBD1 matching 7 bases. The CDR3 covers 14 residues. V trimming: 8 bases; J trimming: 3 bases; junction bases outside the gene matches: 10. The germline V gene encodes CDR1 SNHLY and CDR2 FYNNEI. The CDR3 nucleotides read TGTGCCAGCTTTCCACTCACAGGGGACTACGAGCAGTACTTC. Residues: CASFPLTGDYEQYF.

DNA of the CDR3: TGTGCCAGCAGCCGCCCCGGGGGTCTCTCCTACGAGCAGTACGTC. Amino acid sequence: CASSRPGGLSYEQYV. The chain employs TRBV28 and TRBJ2-7; maybe TRBD2 (6 bases). The CDR3 length is 15 residues. Germline V gene sequence: CDR1 MDHEN, CDR2 SYDVKM. The V end was cut by 6 bases, the J end by 0 bases, with 15 bases between.

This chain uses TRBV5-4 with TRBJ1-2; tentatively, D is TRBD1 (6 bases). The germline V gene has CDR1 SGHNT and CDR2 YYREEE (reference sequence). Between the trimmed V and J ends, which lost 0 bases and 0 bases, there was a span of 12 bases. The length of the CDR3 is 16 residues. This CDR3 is CASSLGGQGPNYGYTF. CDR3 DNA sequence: TGTGCCAGCAGCTTGGGAGGTCAGGGGCCTAACTATGGCTACACCTTC.

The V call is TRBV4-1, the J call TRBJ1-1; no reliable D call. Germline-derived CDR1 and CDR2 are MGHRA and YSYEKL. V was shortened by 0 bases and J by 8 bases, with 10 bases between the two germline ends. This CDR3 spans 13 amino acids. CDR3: CASSQDPGAEAFF. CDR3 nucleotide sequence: TGCGCCAGCAGCCAAGATCCGGGAGCCGAAGCTTTCTTT.

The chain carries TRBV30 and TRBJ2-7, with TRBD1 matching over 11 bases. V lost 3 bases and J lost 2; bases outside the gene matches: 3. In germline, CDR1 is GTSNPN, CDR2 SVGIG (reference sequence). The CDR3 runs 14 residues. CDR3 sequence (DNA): TGTGCCTGGAGCGGGACAGGGGGAACCTACGAGCAGTACTTC. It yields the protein CAWSGTGGTYEQYF.

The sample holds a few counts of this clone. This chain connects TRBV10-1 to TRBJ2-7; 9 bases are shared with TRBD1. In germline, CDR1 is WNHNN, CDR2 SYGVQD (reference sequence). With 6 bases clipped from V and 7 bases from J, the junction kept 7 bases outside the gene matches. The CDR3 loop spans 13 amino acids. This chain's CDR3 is CASSAGTGSEQYV. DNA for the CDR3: TGCGCCAGCAGCGCCGGGACAGGGAGTGAGCAGTACGTC.

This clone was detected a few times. The CDR3: CATSEGARDEQYF. CDR3 nucleotide sequence: TGTGCCACCAGTGAGGGTGCGCGGGACGAGCAGTACTTC. The V gene is TRBV24-1, the J gene TRBJ2-7; maybe TRBD2 (5 bases). Looked up from germline, CDR1 is KGHDR and CDR2 is SFDVKD. This CDR3 region has 13 residues. Trimming took 4 bases from V and 5 from J, leaving 11 bases between them.

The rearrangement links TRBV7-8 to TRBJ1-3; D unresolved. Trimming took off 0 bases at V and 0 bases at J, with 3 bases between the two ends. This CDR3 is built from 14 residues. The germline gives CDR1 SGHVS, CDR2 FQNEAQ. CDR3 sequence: CASSLAYSGNTIYF. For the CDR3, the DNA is TGTGCCAGCAGCTTAGCATACTCTGGAAACACCATATATTTT.